Each of the 13 T cell receptor beta chains below was sequenced from the same sample in a study of technical replicates of blood from a handful of donors (TCRdb year 2017). Library preparation employed the immunoSEQ multiplex PCR assay. Drawn from immuneACCESS, this table holds only the in-frame rearrangements with V and J called that TCRdb kept. Clones are partly lost; checked studies trace under half to an unresolved V gene and leave the rest unexplained. Within this sample are 55,000 to 80,000 clones, with 98% of them counted one time only. The ten biggest clones cover approximately 0.17% of the sample. The material sequenced was T cells isolated from PBMCs. The source is a human donor in good health.

This clone has just one count. The V gene is TRBV19, the J gene TRBJ1-3; TRBD1 matches 7 bases. Germline V gene data show CDR1 as LNHDA and CDR2 as SQIVND (reference sequence). V shed 3 bases and J 4 bases; nucleotides not matched to a gene: 12. This CDR3 contains 17 residues. The CDR3 bases are TGTGCCAGTAGTATGATGACAGGGTCATCGACCGGAAACACCATATATTTT. Its protein product is CASSMMTGSSTGNTIYF.

The V and J genes are TRBV12-5 and TRBJ1-1, with TRBD1 as a possible D gene (5 bases). The germline V and J ends were trimmed by 2 bases and 0 bases, with 10 bases remaining between them. The CDR3 is made up of 15 amino acids. Germline V gene sequence: CDR1 LGHNT, CDR2 FRNRAP. The CDR3 nucleotides read TGTGCTAGTGGTTTGTGGGCAGGGTTGAACACTGAAGCTTTCTTT. It encodes CASGLWAGLNTEAFF. The variable domain in full, with the rest retrieved from reference TRBV12-5 and TRBJ1-1, is DARVTQTPRHKVTEMGQEVTMRCQPILGHNTVFWYRQTMMQGLELLAYFRNRAPLDDSGMPKDRFSAEMPDATLATLKIQPSEPRDSAVYFCASGLWAGLNTEAFFGQGTRLTVV.

This clone has just one count. This sequence joins TRBV5-6 and TRBJ2-7; no definite D call. Germline values: CDR1 SGHDT, CDR2 YYEEEE. The V gene lost 2 bases and the J gene lost 7 bases, with 19 bases spanning the gap. The CDR3 is 15 residues long. Here the CDR3 DNA reads TGTGCCAGCAGCTTAAGACTGCACGAAAGGTATGAGCAGTACTTC. Protein product: CASSLRLHERYEQYF.

The V gene is TRBV6-1, the J gene TRBJ1-1; D is undetermined. Germline V gene lookup returns CDR1 MNHNS and CDR2 SASEGT. This CDR3 has 13 residues. V was trimmed by 8 bases and J by 4 bases, leaving 14 bases between them. CDR3 in amino acids: CASRNHGSTEAFF. CDR3 bases: TGTGCCAGCCGAAATCACGGGAGCACTGAAGCTTTCTTT.

This clone has a single count. This chain connects TRBV7-8 to TRBJ2-7; TRBD2 aligns across 10 bases. Germline V lookup: CDR1 SGHVS, CDR2 FQNEAQ. V trimming: 3 bases; J trimming: 2 bases; junction bases outside the gene matches: 4. This CDR3 comprises 15 residues. CDR3 protein: CASSLLAGVTYEQYF. The CDR3 nucleotides are TGTGCCAGCAGCTTGCTAGCGGGAGTTACCTACGAGCAGTACTTC.

The gene calls are TRBV28 and TRBJ2-3, with a possible D match to TRBD2 (6 bases). The CDR3 has 15 amino acids. Trimming pared 4 bases from V and 4 bases from J, leaving 15 bases between. Germline V gene sequence: CDR1 MDHEN, CDR2 SYDVKM. The CDR3 reads CASSSPGLGADTQYF. The CDR3 DNA reads as TGTGCCAGCAGTTCCCCGGGACTTGGGGCAGATACGCAGTATTTT. Drawing the rest from reference TRBV28 and TRBJ2-3, the complete variable domain is DVKVTQSSRYLVKRTGEKVFLECVQDMDHENMFWYRQDPGLGLRLIYFSYDVKMKEKGDIPEGYSVSREKKERFSLILESASTNQTSMYLCASSSPGLGADTQYFGPGTRLTVL.

The chain uses TRBV11-2 and TRBJ2-1; 12 bases fit TRBD2. V lost 2 bases to trimming and J lost 9 bases; unmatched junction nucleotides: 8. The length of the CDR3 is 16 residues. CDR1 SGHAT and CDR2 FQNNGV come from the germline V gene. The CDR3 DNA reads TGTGCCAGCAGCTTATCGACTAGCGGGAGAAGGGGTGAGCAGTTCTTC. Translated, it gives CASSLSTSGRRGEQFF.

The V and J genes are TRBV6-1 and TRBJ2-5, with D tentatively TRBD1 (5 bases). This CDR3 comprises 13 residues. The germline V and J ends were trimmed by 6 bases and 3 bases, with 11 bases remaining between them. Per germline, CDR1 MNHNS and CDR2 SASEGT. The DNA of the CDR3 is TGTGCCAGCAGACCCGACAGCGAAGAGACCCAGTACTTC. Encoded protein: CASRPDSEETQYF.

This sequence joins TRBV5-1 and TRBJ1-2; 8 nucleotides agree with TRBD1. In germline, CDR1 is SGHRS, CDR2 YFSETQ. The CDR3 contains 14 residues. The ends lost 5 bases at V and 4 bases at J; junction bases unmatched: 7. This CDR3 is CASRSPGGFYGYTF. The DNA of the CDR3 is TGCGCCAGCAGATCTCCAGGGGGCTTCTATGGCTACACCTTC.

The V gene is TRBV9, the J gene TRBJ2-6; D possibly corresponds to TRBD2 (5 bases). V was trimmed by 6 bases and J by 3 bases, leaving 22 bases between them. There are 18 residues in the CDR3. CDR1 is SGDLS and CDR2 is YYNGEE in the germline V gene. The CDR3 DNA follows: TGTGCCAGCACCGCTCGACCGGGGTTTGGGTTTGGGGCCAACGTCCTGACTTTC. Amino acid sequence: CASTARPGFGFGANVLTF.

The chain uses TRBV5-5 and TRBJ2-7, with 7 nucleotides matching TRBD2. CDR1 is SGHKS, CDR2 YYEKEE, per germline (reference sequence). The V segment lost 2 bases and the J segment 2 bases; nucleotides outside the gene matches: 7. The CDR3 has 15 residues. This CDR3 is CASSLAPGLPYEQYF. The CDR3 DNA sequence: TGTGCCAGCAGCTTAGCTCCGGGACTACCCTACGAGCAGTACTTC.

The J gene is TRBJ2-6, the V gene TRBV19, with D maybe TRBD2 (5 bases). With 1 base removed from V and 0 bases from J, the gap between germline ends came to 7 bases. Germline CDR1 reads LNHDA; CDR2 reads SQIVND (reference sequence). This CDR3 has 16 residues. The CDR3 reads CASSIAGLSGANVLTF. The CDR3, as DNA: TGTGCCAGTAGTATAGCCGGACTCTCTGGGGCCAACGTCCTGACTTTC.

This clone was detected once. The chain uses TRBV5-1 and TRBJ2-7, with 11 bases lining up with TRBD1. The J segment lost 3 bases and the V segment lost 4 bases, leaving 6 bases of the junction unmatched. The CDR3 is 15 amino acids. Looked up from germline, CDR1 is SGHRS and CDR2 is YFSETQ. The CDR3 bases are TGCGCCAGCAGCACATGGACAGGGGGCGGCTACGAGCAGTACTTC. Translating gives CASSTWTGGGYEQYF.